This TCR beta chain was recorded in a study of neoadjuvant anti-PD-1 for oral cavity cancer. Study in general: Patients without progression got a fourth dose around day 43. Overall study results and limits: Expansion of preexisting intratumoral clones was suggested to aid response.

With respect to this clone: The antigen is undetermined.

Generated by immunoSEQ multiplex PCR, the TCRdb table keeps only in-frame clones and is missing some. The sample includes 35,000 to 40,000 clones, around two fifths of them seen just once. Per germline, CDR1 SQVTM and CDR2 ANQGSEA. The CDR3 spans 13 residues. V lost 4 bases and J lost 4; bases outside the gene matches: 5. The time point denotes: after neoadjuvant nivolumab, at surgical resection. Patients were newly diagnosed with stage II-IVA oral cavity squamous cell carcinoma without prior systemic or radiation treatment. This receptor was obtained from a person between 40 and 80 years old with oral cavity squamous cell carcinoma. The chain joins TRBV29-1 to TRBJ1-2; the match to TRBD1 covers 8 bases. The sequences come from tumor tissue, collected after nivolumab (anti-PD-1) treatment. The CDR3 protein is CSVVNRGVYGYTF. CDR3 sequence (DNA): TGCAGCGTTGTTAACAGGGGGGTCTATGGCTACACCTTC. The entire variable domain, with the rest obtained from reference TRBV29-1 and TRBJ1-2, is as follows: SAVISQKPSRDICQRGTSLTIQCQVDSQVTMMFWYRQQPGQSLTLIATANQGSEATYESGFVIDKFPISRPNLTFSTLTVSNMSPEDSSIYLCSVVNRGVYGYTFGSGTRLTVV.